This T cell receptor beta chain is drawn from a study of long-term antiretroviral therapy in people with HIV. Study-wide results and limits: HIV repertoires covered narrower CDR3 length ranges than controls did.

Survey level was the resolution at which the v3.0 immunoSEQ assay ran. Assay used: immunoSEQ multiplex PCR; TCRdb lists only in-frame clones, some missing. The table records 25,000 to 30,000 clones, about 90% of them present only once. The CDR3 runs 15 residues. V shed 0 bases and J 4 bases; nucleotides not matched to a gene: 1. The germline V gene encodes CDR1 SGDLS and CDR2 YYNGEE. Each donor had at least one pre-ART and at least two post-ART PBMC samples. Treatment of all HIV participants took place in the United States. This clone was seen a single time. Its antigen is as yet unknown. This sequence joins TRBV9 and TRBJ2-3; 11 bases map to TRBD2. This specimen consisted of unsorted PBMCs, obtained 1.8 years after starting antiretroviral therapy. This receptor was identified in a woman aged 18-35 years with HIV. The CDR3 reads CASSVGLAGSDTQYF. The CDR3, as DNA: TGTGCCAGCAGCGTAGGACTAGCGGGATCAGATACGCAGTATTTT.